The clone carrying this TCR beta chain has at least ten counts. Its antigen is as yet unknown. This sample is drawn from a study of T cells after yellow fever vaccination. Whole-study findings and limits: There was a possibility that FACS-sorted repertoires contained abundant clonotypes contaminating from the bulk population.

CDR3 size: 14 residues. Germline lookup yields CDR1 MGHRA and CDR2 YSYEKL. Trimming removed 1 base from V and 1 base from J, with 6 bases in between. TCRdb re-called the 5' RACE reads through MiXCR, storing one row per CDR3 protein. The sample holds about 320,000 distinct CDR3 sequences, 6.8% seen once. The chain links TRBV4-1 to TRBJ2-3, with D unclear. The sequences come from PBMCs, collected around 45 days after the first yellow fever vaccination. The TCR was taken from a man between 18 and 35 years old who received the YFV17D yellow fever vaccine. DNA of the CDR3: TGCGCCAGCAGCCAAGGCCCGGGCACAGATACGCAGTATTTT. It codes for CASSQGPGTDTQYF.